A single sample is the source of the 5 T cell receptor beta chains below, sequenced in a study of cytomegalovirus exposure and HLA in healthy donors. Use of 60 Vbeta and 13 Jbeta primers characterized the PCR. Here immunoSEQ multiplex PCR was the method, and the copy in TCRdb shows in-frame clones only, minus some. The sample table includes around 120,000 clones. The sequenced sample was PBMCs. All receptors derive from a man aged 50-60 years in good health and CMV-seronegative.

The CDR3, as DNA: TGTGCCAGCAGCTCTACCAGACAGGGCAGTGGCGAGCAGTACTTC. Translated, it gives CASSSTRQGSGEQYF. V and J are TRBV7-2 and TRBJ2-7, with 7 bases fitting TRBD1. The CDR3 length is 15 residues. J gave up 6 bases and V 4 bases, and 12 bases lay outside the gene matches. Germline V gene data show CDR1 as SGHTA and CDR2 as FQGNSA.

The genes are TRBV20-1 and TRBJ2-7; TRBD1 is a possible D gene (5 bases). Germline V gene sequence: CDR1 DFQATT, CDR2 SNEGSKA (reference sequence). V was pared by 3 bases and J by 8 bases, with 11 bases between. This CDR3 is 11 amino acids long. CDR3 protein: CSASWTSKQYF. The DNA of the CDR3 is TGCAGTGCTAGCTGGACAAGCAAGCAGTACTTC.

The chain couples TRBV18 to TRBJ2-3; D gene uncertain. This CDR3 is 14 amino acids long. V lost 2 bases and J 0 bases, leaving 6 bases between the germline ends. Germline loops: CDR1 KGHSH, CDR2 LQKENI. As DNA, the CDR3 is TGTGCCAGCTCACCAATGGCTAGCACAGATACGCAGTATTTT. Translation gives CASSPMASTDTQYF.

V and J are TRBV7-9 and TRBJ1-1; D unresolved. The CDR3 has 15 residues. The V and J ends lost 5 bases and 0 bases respectively, with 13 bases between them. Looked up from germline, CDR1 is SEHNR and CDR2 is FQNEAQ (reference sequence). CDR3 protein: CASSKPQNLNTEAFF. CDR3 in DNA: TGTGCCAGCAGCAAACCACAGAACTTGAACACTGAAGCTTTCTTT.

The V and J genes are TRBV5-4 and TRBJ2-2; 12 bases map to TRBD2. Germline V gene lookup returns CDR1 SGHNT and CDR2 YYREEE (reference sequence). The CDR3 has 19 residues. J was trimmed by 3 bases and V by 2 bases; bases with no gene match: 11. CDR3 loop: CASSFKPSGGVSYTGELFF. CDR3 nucleotides: TGTGCCAGCAGCTTTAAGCCTAGCGGGGGGGTTTCGTACACCGGGGAGCTGTTTTTT.